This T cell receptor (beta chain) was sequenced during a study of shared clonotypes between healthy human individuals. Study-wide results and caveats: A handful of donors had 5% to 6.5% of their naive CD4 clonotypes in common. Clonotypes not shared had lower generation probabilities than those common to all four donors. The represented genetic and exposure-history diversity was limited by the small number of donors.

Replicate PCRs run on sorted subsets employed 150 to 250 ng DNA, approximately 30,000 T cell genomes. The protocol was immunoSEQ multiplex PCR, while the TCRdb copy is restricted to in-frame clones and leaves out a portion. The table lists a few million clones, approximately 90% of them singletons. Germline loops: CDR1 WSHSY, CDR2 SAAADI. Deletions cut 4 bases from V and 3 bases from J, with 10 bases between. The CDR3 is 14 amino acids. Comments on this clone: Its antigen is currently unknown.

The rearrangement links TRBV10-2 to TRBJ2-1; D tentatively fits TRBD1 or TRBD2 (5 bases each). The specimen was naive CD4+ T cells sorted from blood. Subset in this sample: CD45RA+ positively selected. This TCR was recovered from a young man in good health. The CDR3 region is CASSGQGVYNEQFF. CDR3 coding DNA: TGCGCCAGCAGTGGGCAGGGAGTCTACAATGAGCAGTTCTTC.